This entry describes one T cell receptor (beta chain). This sample stems from a study of blood T cell repertoires in COVID-19. Study as a whole: From the United States, Italy and Spain came samples of acute and convalescent COVID-19.

Sequencing was performed with immunoSEQ multiplex PCR; in TCRdb, only in-frame clones are kept and a portion is missing. The data contain roughly 290,000 clones, around 90% of them singletons. Cohort placement rested on clinical history that participants reported themselves. Symptom resolution, clearance, or two negative PCRs marked donors in Cohort 3 as recovered. What was sequenced was PBMCs or T cells enriched from blood (not recorded which). This TCR was sampled from a woman aged 40 to 50 who had recovered from COVID-19.

As DNA, the CDR3 is TGTGCCAGTAGTATTATCATGGGGCAGGGTTACCAGCCCCAGCATTTT. It specifies CASSIIMGQGYQPQHF. This chain links TRBV19 with TRBJ1-5; maybe TRBD1 (5 bases). The CDR3 spans 16 residues. V lost 3 bases, J lost 7 bases, and 19 bases lay in between. Germline CDR1 and CDR2: LNHDA and SQIVND (reference sequence). The full variable domain, rest sourced from reference TRBV19 and TRBJ1-5, is DGGITQSPKYLFRKEGQNVTLSCEQNLNHDAMYWYRQDPGQGLRLIYYSQIVNDFQKGDIAEGYSVSREKKESFPLTVTSAQKNPTAFYLCASSIIMGQGYQPQHFGDGTRLSIL.